This T cell receptor beta chain came from a study of OX40 agonist ivuxolimab in advanced cancers. About the study: Participants, about 83% male, averaged approximately 60 years of age, ranging from about 23 to 85. Therapy given before enrollment (anti-PD-1, anti-PD-L1 or anti-CTLA-4) was allowed, and around 40% had some. Overall study results and limits: In the 0.1-3.0 mg/kg groups, partial responders showed among the lowest expansion.

V was pared by 6 bases and J by 8 bases, with 15 bases between. The CDR3 sequence is 13 residues long. Germline-derived CDR1 and CDR2 are SGDLS and YYNGEE. This clone came up once. The antigen remains undetermined. Data came from immunoSEQ multiplex PCR; TCRdb stores just in-frame clones and leaves some out. The sample shows approximately 82,000 clones, just over 85% of them seen only once. On cycle 4 day 1 and cycle 7 day 1, as well as at baseline, blood was sampled. The starting material was CD4+ or CD8+ T cells sorted from blood, obtained in a trial of the OX40 agonist ivuxolimab. The sequence was obtained from an adult with an advanced solid tumor such as melanoma, head and neck, liver or kidney cancer. This chain connects TRBV9 to TRBJ2-1, with TRBD2 as a possible D gene (5 bases). CDR3 amino acids: CASKKNGVDEQFF. Here the CDR3 DNA reads TGTGCCAGCAAAAAAAACGGGGTCGATGAGCAGTTCTTC.